Below, 9 T cell receptor beta chains from the same sample are listed, as sequenced in a study of post-analysis software for immune sequencing data. Study-wide points: When patients were compared with controls, about five TRBV segments were more frequent, TRBV5-6, TRBV5-1 and TRBV20-1 among them.

No cognate antigen is known for these TCRs. Prepared TCR beta cDNA libraries contained unique molecular identifiers. TCRdb ran MiXCR on the PCR reads and lists one entry per CDR3 protein. This table has around 710,000 distinct CDR3 sequences, roughly 46% appearing once. The specimen was blood. The receptors were gathered from a girl under 18 with multiple sclerosis.

In its sample, this clonotype was seen a few times. The chain carries TRBV10-3 and TRBJ2-1; weak D call: TRBD1 (7 bases). Germline CDR1 ENHRY, CDR2 SYGVKD. Between the trimmed V and J ends, which lost 8 bases and 6 bases, there was a span of 20 bases. This CDR3 has 15 amino acids. The CDR3 sequence is CAILNGLQGGNEQFF. CDR3 nucleotide sequence: TGTGCCATCCTGAACGGCTTGCAGGGGGGCAATGAGCAGTTCTTC.

This clonotype was recorded a few times. This chain joins TRBV6-1 and TRBJ2-1; 7 nucleotides match TRBD1. The ends lost 1 base at V and 8 bases at J; junction bases unmatched: 8. Germline CDR1 MNHNS, CDR2 SASEGT. CDR3 size: 15 residues. The CDR3 nucleotides are TGTGCCAGCAGTGAAGTTGGACAGGATTTCGATGAGCAGTTCTTC. Its translation is CASSEVGQDFDEQFF.

Worth noting for this clonotype: The junction departs from germline at one end; a sequencing error may be responsible. V and J are TRBV9 and TRBJ2-2; D perhaps matches TRBD2 (5 bases). The germline V gene has CDR1 SGDLS and CDR2 YYNGEE. This CDR3 region has 14 residues. In DNA, the CDR3 is TGTGCCAGCAGAAGCTATAGGGAGACCGGGGAGCGGTTTTTT. This sequence encodes CASRSYRETGERFF.

This clonotype occurred a few times. CDR3 region: CATSLTSSNNEQFF. The CDR3 DNA is TGTGCCACCAGCTTGACTAGCAGTAACAATGAGCAGTTCTTC. V and J are TRBV24-1 and TRBJ2-1, with TRBD2 identical over 7 bases. The CDR3 contains 14 residues. The germline gives CDR1 KGHDR, CDR2 SFDVKD. V was pared by 7 bases and J by 5 bases, with 7 bases of the junction left unmatched.

The V call is TRBV7-6, the J call TRBJ2-4; D is undetermined. The end of the DNA is better explained by TRBJ2-7, so the J call may be wrong. CDR1 SGHVS and CDR2 FNYEAQ come from the germline V gene. This CDR3 is built from 14 residues. The CDR3: CASSLKDGNYEQYF. CDR3 sequence (DNA): TGTGCCAGCAGCCTCAAGGACGGTAACTACGAGCAGTACTTC.

This chain joins TRBV7-6 and TRBJ2-1; no definite D call. CDR1 and CDR2 from the germline V gene are SGHVS and FNYEAQ. The V gene lost 6 bases and the J gene lost 6 bases, with 15 bases spanning the gap. This CDR3 has 14 amino acids. The CDR3 region is CASSPSPVGNEQFF. The DNA for the CDR3 is TGTGCCAGCAGTCCGAGCCCAGTCGGCAATGAGCAGTTCTTC.

The V and J genes are TRBV9 and TRBJ2-7; 16 positions match TRBD2. V was pared by 3 bases and J by 6 bases, with 12 bases of the junction left unmatched. CDR1 SGDLS and CDR2 YYNGEE come from the germline V gene. The CDR3 sequence is 18 residues long. In nucleotides, the CDR3 is TGTGCCAGCAGCGCGGGACTAGCGGGAGGGCCATCCTACTCCGAGCAGTACTTC. Amino acids: CASSAGLAGGPSYSEQYF.

V is TRBV10-3 and J is TRBJ1-4; possibly TRBD1 for D (5 bases). The V gene lost 2 bases and the J gene lost 1 base, with 14 bases spanning the gap. Germline V gives CDR1 ENHRY, CDR2 SYGVKD. The CDR3 has 17 residues. The CDR3 DNA reads as TGTGCCATCAGTGAGGGCCCAGGGCGGATAACTAATGAAAAACTGTTTTTT. This gives the protein CAISEGPGRITNEKLFF.

The chain couples TRBV2 to TRBJ2-7; TRBD1 matches 9 bases. The CDR3 runs 14 residues. V was pared by 11 bases and J by 2 bases, with 10 bases of the junction left unmatched. From germline, CDR1 is SNHLY and CDR2 FYNNEI. In DNA, the CDR3 is TGTGCCGTATACAACCGGGACAGGGCCTACGAGCAGTACTTC. Amino acids: CAVYNRDRAYEQYF.